This TCR beta chain was recorded in a study of blood T cell repertoires in COVID-19. Germline loops: CDR1 SGDLS, CDR2 YYNGEE. The CDR3 loop spans 17 amino acids. Germline trimming cut 3 bases from V and 0 bases from J; bases unmatched to any gene: 7. Profiling relied on immunoSEQ multiplex PCR, and the TCRdb table lists in-frame clones only, not all of them. Of around 160,000 clones in the sample, 84% are singletons; the top ten hold around 5.4%. The V gene is TRBV9, the J gene TRBJ1-3, with 9 nucleotides matching TRBD1. This sequence originates from a woman aged 45 to 65 who had been exposed to COVID-19. Sequences were obtained from PBMCs or T cells enriched from blood (not recorded which). CDR3 in DNA: TGTGCCAGCAGCGCTGCACAGGGGGCGATCTCTGGAAACACCATATATTTT. This sequence encodes CASSAAQGAISGNTIYF. Based on the CDR3 plus reference TRBV9 and TRBJ1-3, the full variable domain is DSGVTQTPKHLITATGQRVTLRCSPRSGDLSVYWYQQSLDQGLQFLIQYYNGEERAKGNILERFSAQQFPDLHSELNLSSLELGDSALYFCASSAAQGAISGNTIYFGEGSWLTVV.